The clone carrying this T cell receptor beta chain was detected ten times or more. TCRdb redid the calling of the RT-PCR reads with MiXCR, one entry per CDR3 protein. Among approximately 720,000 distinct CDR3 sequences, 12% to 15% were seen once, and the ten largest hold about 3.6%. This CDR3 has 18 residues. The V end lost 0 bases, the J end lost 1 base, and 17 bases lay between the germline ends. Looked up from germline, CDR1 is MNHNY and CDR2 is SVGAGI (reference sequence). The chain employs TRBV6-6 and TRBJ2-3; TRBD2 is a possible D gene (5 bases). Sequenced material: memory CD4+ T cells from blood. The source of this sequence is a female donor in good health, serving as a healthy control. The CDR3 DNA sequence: TGTGCCAGCAGTTACTCGATTCTGGTGCGGGCGGGCACAGATACGCAGTATTTT. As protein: CASSYSILVRAGTDTQYF.